This TCR beta chain is drawn from a study of siplizumab effects on memory and regulatory T cells. Study-wide findings and caveats: The alloresponse seemed to draw substantially on naive T cells, which appeared more diverse than memory cells. Unstimulated subsets were the mapping target of only a minor fraction of alloreactive clones. In the presence of siplizumab, alloreactive sequences traceable to unstimulated CD4+ memory cells were significantly reduced.

To note about this clone: Its antigen is unknown.

The V end lost 4 bases, the J end lost 0 bases, and 20 bases lay between the germline ends. CDR3 length equals 18 residues. Germline V CDR1 and CDR2: SGHRS, YFSETQ. Generated by immunoSEQ multiplex PCR, the TCRdb table keeps only in-frame clones and is missing some. The repertoire includes 55,000 to 70,000 clones, more than 85% of them detected once, and roughly two fifths sits in the top ten. The sequence came from a human donor in good health. Sequencing was performed on CD8+ T cells sorted from blood. The chain carries TRBV5-1 and TRBJ2-1; a possible D gene is TRBD2 (5 bases). CDR3 loop: CASSPTPSSLSSYNEQFF. CDR3 sequence (DNA): TGCGCCAGCAGCCCTACTCCTAGCTCCCTGAGCTCCTACAATGAGCAGTTCTTC.